One sample yielded the 17 T cell receptor beta chains listed below, sequenced in a study of T cells after posttransplantation cyclophosphamide. Busulfan-fludarabine conditioning, marrow transplant, and cyclophosphamide on days +3 and +4 were administered. Only in-frame clones appear in the TCRdb table, and some are missing; sequencing was by immunoSEQ multiplex PCR. The profile shows roughly 4,600 clones, 72% of them singletons. The sample consisted of PBMCs, taken 362 days after allogeneic stem cell transplant with posttransplant cyclophosphamide. These receptors all stem from a male patient between 55 and 70 years old who received an allogeneic stem cell transplant from an unrelated donor, was CMV-positive, and had acute GVHD only. Among the T cells, some may be from the graft donor.

This clone was observed a few times. The chain employs TRBV5-4 and TRBJ2-2; D is possibly TRBD1 (5 bases). The CDR3 has 14 amino acids. In germline, CDR1 is SGHNT, CDR2 YYREEE (reference sequence). V was pared by 4 bases and J by 8 bases, with 15 bases between. CDR3 loop: CASSHKSRGGELFF. The DNA of the CDR3 is TGTGCCAGCAGCCACAAGAGTAGGGGTGGGGAGCTGTTTTTT. Variable domain in full (rest from reference TRBV5-4 and TRBJ2-2): ETGVTQSPTHLIKTRGQQVTLRCSSQSGHNTVSWYQQALGQGPQFIFQYYREEENGRGNFPPRFSGLQFPNYSSELNVNALELDDSALYLCASSHKSRGGELFFGEGSRLTVL.

This clone occurred once. This chain links TRBV5-4 with TRBJ1-2; 8 bases match TRBD1. The J segment lost 6 bases and the V segment lost 4 bases, leaving 8 bases of the junction unmatched. Germline loops: CDR1 SGHNT, CDR2 YYREEE (reference sequence). The CDR3 runs 14 residues. CDR3 residues: CASSAGGRGDGYTF. The CDR3 DNA follows: TGTGCCAGCAGCGCAGGGGGCCGCGGCGATGGCTACACCTTC.

The rearrangement joins TRBV4-2 to TRBJ2-5; possible D gene TRBD1, 5 bases. The DNA end is more similar to TRBJ2-7, so the J call may be wrong. Germline values: CDR1 LGHNA, CDR2 YNFKEQ. CDR3 size: 15 residues. The CDR3 DNA sequence: TGTGCCAGCAGCCAAGATCGGACAACCGCCTCCGAGCAGTACTTC. It specifies CASSQDRTTASEQYF.

The V gene is TRBV30, the J gene TRBJ1-4; D call uncertain. Trimming left V 1 base short and J 4 bases short, with 10 bases between. CDR1 is GTSNPN, CDR2 SVGIG, per germline (reference sequence). The CDR3 is 14 residues long. The CDR3 nucleotides read TGTGCCTGGAGTGCCTACAGCGGTAATGAAAAACTGTTTTTT. Translated: CAWSAYSGNEKLFF.

This rearrangement joins TRBV5-4 to TRBJ2-7, with 10 positions matching TRBD2. The CDR3 is made up of 16 amino acids. J gave up 3 bases and V 0 bases, and 6 bases lay outside the gene matches. Germline CDR1 SGHNT, CDR2 YYREEE (reference sequence). DNA of the CDR3: TGTGCCAGCAGCTTGGATAGCGGGGGGCAATACTACGAGCAGTACTTC. Protein product: CASSLDSGGQYYEQYF.

The chain employs TRBV27 and TRBJ2-7, with D perhaps TRBD2 (6 bases). The CDR3 is made up of 14 amino acids. Germline-derived CDR1 and CDR2 are MNHEY and SMNVEV (reference sequence). With 6 bases removed from V and 3 bases from J, the gap between germline ends came to 15 bases. The CDR3 spells CASSSGVRYYEQYF. The CDR3 DNA reads as TGTGCCAGCAGCTCGGGAGTGAGGTACTACGAGCAGTACTTC.

The chain links TRBV5-1 to TRBJ2-3, with a weak D call TRBD2 (6 bases). Trimming left V 4 bases short and J 3 bases short, with 12 bases between. Per the germline V gene, CDR1 is SGHRS and CDR2 is YFSETQ. This CDR3 is 14 amino acids long. CDR3 nucleotides: TGCGCCAGCAGCCCCGGCGGGGCTACAGATACGCAGTATTTT. Protein sequence: CASSPGGATDTQYF.

The V call is TRBV7-2, the J call TRBJ1-3, with D perhaps matching TRBD1 (5 bases). Trimming cost V 1 base and J 0 bases, with 10 bases left between them. The length of the CDR3 is 16 residues. Germline values: CDR1 SGHTA, CDR2 FQGNSA. The CDR3 DNA reads as TGTGCCAGCAGCTTAGTAGGGGATCTCTCTGGAAACACCATATATTTT. Translated, it gives CASSLVGDLSGNTIYF.

V gene TRBV5-1 combines with J gene TRBJ2-1, with no clear D. This CDR3 comprises 12 residues. Germline CDR1 and CDR2: SGHRS and YFSETQ. The V and J ends lost 1 base and 6 bases respectively, with 5 bases between them. This chain's CDR3 is CASSLPSNEQFF. The CDR3 region has the DNA TGCGCCAGCAGCTTGCCTAGCAATGAGCAGTTCTTC.

V is TRBV9 and J is TRBJ1-4, with 12 bases identical to TRBD1. The CDR3 is 13 amino acids. Per the germline V gene, CDR1 is SGDLS and CDR2 is YYNGEE. V dropped 7 bases and J dropped 8; count of bases not matched to a gene: 3. The CDR3 coding sequence is TGTGCCAGCTCGGGACAGGGGGCGGAAAAACTGTTTTTT. Residues: CASSGQGAEKLFF.

This rearrangement joins TRBV27 to TRBJ2-3; tentatively, D is TRBD1 (6 bases). Germline CDR1 and CDR2: MNHEY and SMNVEV (reference sequence). The CDR3 spans 16 residues. V dropped 2 bases and J dropped 4 bases, with 16 bases sitting between them. CDR3 coding DNA: TGTGCCAGCAGTTTAGAAACAGGGTACCCTCCAGATACGCAGTATTTT. The encoded protein is CASSLETGYPPDTQYF.

This chain joins TRBV19 and TRBJ1-5, with TRBD1 as a possible D gene (5 bases). Germline V gene lookup returns CDR1 LNHDA and CDR2 SQIVND (reference sequence). This CDR3 has 16 amino acids. The V end lost 0 bases, the J end lost 0 bases, and 9 bases lay between the germline ends. CDR3 in amino acids: CASSIDRGGSNQPQHF. In DNA form, the CDR3 reads TGTGCCAGTAGTATAGATCGGGGGGGTAGCAATCAGCCCCAGCATTTT.

The rearrangement links TRBV18 to TRBJ1-2, with 8 bases fitting TRBD1. Germline CDR1 reads KGHSH; CDR2 reads LQKENI. The CDR3 contains 15 residues. V lost 1 base, J lost 8 bases, and 9 bases stayed unmatched. As DNA, the CDR3 is TGTGCCAGCTCACCACGGACAGGGTATGCTGAGGGCTACACCTTC. Translation gives CASSPRTGYAEGYTF.

A note on this clone: Other DNA sequences in the same sample also yield this CDR3. V and J are TRBV6-6 and TRBJ1-2; D unclear. With 2 bases removed from V and 2 bases from J, the gap between germline ends came to 12 bases. Germline V gives CDR1 MNHNY, CDR2 SVGAGI (reference sequence). The CDR3 sequence is 15 residues long. The CDR3 region has the DNA TGTGCCAGCAGTTACGGTAGCAGCCTAAACTATGGCTACACCTTC. As protein: CASSYGSSLNYGYTF.

The J gene is TRBJ2-7, the V gene TRBV28, with 9 bases fitting TRBD1. CDR1 is MDHEN, CDR2 SYDVKM, per germline. The CDR3 contains 15 residues. The J segment lost 6 bases and the V segment lost 5 bases, leaving 11 bases of the junction unmatched. CDR3 in DNA: TGTGCCAGCAGTGCCCGGGACAGGGATCCCGCCGAGCAGTACTTC. Its protein product is CASSARDRDPAEQYF.

The sample holds a few counts of this clone. The chain is built from TRBV6-1 and TRBJ2-2; the match to TRBD1 covers 7 bases. Germline V gives CDR1 MNHNS, CDR2 SASEGT. There are 16 residues in the CDR3. V shed 2 bases and J 7 bases; nucleotides not matched to a gene: 10. The CDR3 DNA sequence: TGTGCCAGCAGTGAAATAGGACAGGCCGGCGGCGGGGAGCTGTTTTTT. Translating gives CASSEIGQAGGGELFF.

The chain carries TRBV14 and TRBJ2-1; 7 nucleotides agree with TRBD2. V shed 3 bases, J shed 0 bases, and the junction held 5 bases outside the gene matches. The V gene's germline CDR1 is SGHDN and CDR2 FVKESK. There are 16 residues in the CDR3. The CDR3 spells CASSHNGRPSYNEQFF. The CDR3 bases are TGTGCCAGCAGCCATAACGGGAGGCCCTCCTACAATGAGCAGTTCTTC.